This is a list of T cell receptor beta chains from one sample in a study of OX40 agonist ivuxolimab in advanced cancers. Method: immunoSEQ multiplex PCR; TCRdb's copy keeps in-frame clones and lacks some. The sample shows 65,000 to 100,000 clones, 88% of them seen only once. The starting material was CD4+ or CD8+ T cells sorted from blood, obtained in a trial of the OX40 agonist ivuxolimab. The source is an adult with an advanced solid tumor such as melanoma, head and neck, liver or kidney cancer. The conserved cysteine and the conserved F or W are not part of the CDR3 here.

J gene: TRBJ2-3; V gene: TRBV5-1; CDR3 protein: ASGSRSITDTQY
J gene: TRBJ2-7; V gene: TRBV7-2; CDR3 protein: ASSQRLAPYEQY
J gene: TRBJ2-7; V gene: TRBV18; CDR3 protein: ASSPGQNYEQY
J gene: TRBJ2-2; V gene: TRBV19; CDR3 protein: ASRGDRVDTGELF
J gene: TRBJ2-2; V gene: TRBV5-1; CDR3 protein: ASSLERGANTGELF
J gene: TRBJ1-2; V gene: TRBV7-2; CDR3 protein: ASTPRGGGYT
J gene: TRBJ2-5; V gene: TRBV28; CDR3 protein: ASSHRLAGERETQY
J gene: TRBJ2-5; V gene: TRBV2; CDR3 protein: ASIRGTSGRETQY
J gene: TRBJ2-7; V gene: TRBV6-4; CDR3 protein: ASSEKRGLAGPYEQY
J gene: TRBJ1-5; V gene: TRBV11-2; CDR3 protein: ASSHTDSVNQPQH
J gene: TRBJ2-5; V gene: TRBV4-1; CDR3 protein: ASSQVSEETQY
J gene: TRBJ2-7; V gene: TRBV7-2; CDR3 protein: ASSSPTSGRVYEQY
J gene: TRBJ1-1; V gene: TRBV28; CDR3 protein: ASSPQAYTEAF
J gene: TRBJ1-2; V gene: TRBV28; CDR3 protein: ASSSVGQLPYGYT
J gene: TRBJ1-1; V gene: TRBV11-3; CDR3 protein: ASSSEGGVNTEAF
J gene: TRBJ1-3; V gene: TRBV30; CDR3 protein: AWISDETGPTIY
J gene: TRBJ2-3; V gene: TRBV4-3; CDR3 protein: ASSQVSSGFSSTDTQY
J gene: TRBJ2-5; V gene: TRBV9; CDR3 protein: ASSVAVRGLTQETQY
J gene: TRBJ1-2; V gene: TRBV6-5; CDR3 protein: ASKRQGSYGYT
J gene: TRBJ2-7; V gene: TRBV5-8; CDR3 protein: ASSWDRASYEQY
J gene: TRBJ2-2; V gene: TRBV10-3; CDR3 protein: AISDRRQANTGELF
J gene: TRBJ2-7; V gene: TRBV18; CDR3 protein: ASSPIPYEQY
J gene: TRBJ2-5; V gene: TRBV7-2; CDR3 protein: ASSFNPGAQETQY
J gene: TRBJ1-5; V gene: TRBV7-2; CDR3 protein: ASSKDRAGQPQH
J gene: TRBJ2-7; V gene: TRBV28; CDR3 protein: ASSTSWGPNYEQY
J gene: TRBJ2-3; V gene: TRBV5-1; CDR3 protein: ASSLGYTDTQY
J gene: TRBJ1-2; V gene: TRBV6-1; CDR3 protein: ASSKGQTANYGYT
J gene: TRBJ2-7; V gene: TRBV19; CDR3 protein: ATGGSSYEQY
J gene: TRBJ1-1; V gene: TRBV2; CDR3 protein: ASSSGAGTEAF
J gene: -; V gene: TRBV9; CDR3 protein: ASSPRVGAYEQY
J gene: TRBJ2-1; V gene: TRBV6-1; CDR3 protein: ASSGLAGIPYNEQF
J gene: TRBJ2-7; V gene: TRBV4-3; CDR3 protein: ASSQDGAEGYEQY
J gene: TRBJ1-5; V gene: TRBV5-5; CDR3 protein: ASSLGTGDVSNQPQH
J gene: -; V gene: TRBV6-5; CDR3 protein: ASSYATGTSGYEQY
J gene: TRBJ2-1; V gene: TRBV25-1; CDR3 protein: ASSEWTSGNEQF
J gene: TRBJ2-7; V gene: TRBV7-2; CDR3 protein: ASSPRFSYEQY
J gene: TRBJ2-3; V gene: TRBV4-3; CDR3 protein: ASSQGQRSTDTQY
J gene: TRBJ1-1; V gene: TRBV28; CDR3 protein: ASILSDRGALTF
J gene: TRBJ2-1; V gene: TRBV14; CDR3 protein: ASSPGLNYNEQF